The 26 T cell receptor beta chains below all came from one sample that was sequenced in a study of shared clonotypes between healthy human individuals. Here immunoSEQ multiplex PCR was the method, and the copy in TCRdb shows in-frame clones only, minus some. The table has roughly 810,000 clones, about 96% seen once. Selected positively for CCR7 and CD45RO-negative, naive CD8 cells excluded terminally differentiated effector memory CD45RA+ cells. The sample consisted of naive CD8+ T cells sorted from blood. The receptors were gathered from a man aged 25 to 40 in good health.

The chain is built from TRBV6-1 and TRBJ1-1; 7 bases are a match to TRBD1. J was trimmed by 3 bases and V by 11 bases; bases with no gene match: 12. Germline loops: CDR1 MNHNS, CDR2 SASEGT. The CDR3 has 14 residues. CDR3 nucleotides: TGTGCCGTAGACAGGGAGGTTTCGTACACTGAAGCTTTCTTT. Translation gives CAVDREVSYTEAFF.

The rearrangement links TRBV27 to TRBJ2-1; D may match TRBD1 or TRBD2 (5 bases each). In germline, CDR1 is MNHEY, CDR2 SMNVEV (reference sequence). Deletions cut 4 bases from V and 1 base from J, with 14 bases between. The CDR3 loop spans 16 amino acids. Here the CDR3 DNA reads TGTGCCAGCAGTTCCCTCCTGGGGGAATCCTACAATGAGCAGTTCTTC. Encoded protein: CASSSLLGESYNEQFF.

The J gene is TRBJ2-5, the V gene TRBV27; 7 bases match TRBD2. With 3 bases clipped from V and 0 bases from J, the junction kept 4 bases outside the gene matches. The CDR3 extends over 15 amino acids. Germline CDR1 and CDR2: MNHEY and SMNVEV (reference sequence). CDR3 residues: CASSFQRGYQETQYF. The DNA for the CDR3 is TGTGCCAGCAGTTTCCAGCGGGGATACCAAGAGACCCAGTACTTC.

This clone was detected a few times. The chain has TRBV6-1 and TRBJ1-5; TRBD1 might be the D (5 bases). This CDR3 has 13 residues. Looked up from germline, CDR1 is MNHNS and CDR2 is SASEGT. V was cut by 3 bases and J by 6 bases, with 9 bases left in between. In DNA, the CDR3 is TGTGCCAGCAGTGAGGGGGGGATTCAGCCCCAGCATTTT. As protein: CASSEGGIQPQHF.

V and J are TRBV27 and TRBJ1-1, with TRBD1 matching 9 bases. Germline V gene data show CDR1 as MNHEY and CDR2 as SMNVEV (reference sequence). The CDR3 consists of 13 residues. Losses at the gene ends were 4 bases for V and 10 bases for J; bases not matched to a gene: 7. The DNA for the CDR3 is TGTGCCAGCAGTTCGCCGGGACAGGGAGGAGCTTTCTTT. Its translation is CASSSPGQGGAFF.

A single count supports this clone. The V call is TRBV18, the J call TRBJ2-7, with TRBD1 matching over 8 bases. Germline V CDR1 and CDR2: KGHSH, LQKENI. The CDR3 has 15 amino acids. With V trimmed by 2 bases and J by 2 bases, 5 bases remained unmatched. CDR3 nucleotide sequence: TGTGCCAGCTCACCAGGACAGGGTATTCCCTACGAGCAGTACTTC. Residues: CASSPGQGIPYEQYF.

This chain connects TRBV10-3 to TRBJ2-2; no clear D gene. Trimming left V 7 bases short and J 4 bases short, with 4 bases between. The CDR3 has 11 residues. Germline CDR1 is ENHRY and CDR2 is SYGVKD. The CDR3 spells CAITSTGELFF. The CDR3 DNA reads TGTGCCATCACCAGCACCGGGGAGCTGTTTTTT.

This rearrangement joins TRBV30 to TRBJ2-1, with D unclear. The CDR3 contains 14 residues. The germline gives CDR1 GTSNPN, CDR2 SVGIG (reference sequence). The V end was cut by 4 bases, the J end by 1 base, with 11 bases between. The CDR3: CAWTDLSSYNEQFF. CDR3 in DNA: TGTGCCTGGACTGATCTCAGTTCCTACAATGAGCAGTTCTTC.

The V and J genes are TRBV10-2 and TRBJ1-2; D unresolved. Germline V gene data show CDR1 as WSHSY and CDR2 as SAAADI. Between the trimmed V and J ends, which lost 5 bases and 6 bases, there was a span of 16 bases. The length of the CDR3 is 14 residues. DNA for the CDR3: TGCGCCAGCAGTCTGACCTTAGCCCCAGATGGCTACACCTTC. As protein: CASSLTLAPDGYTF.

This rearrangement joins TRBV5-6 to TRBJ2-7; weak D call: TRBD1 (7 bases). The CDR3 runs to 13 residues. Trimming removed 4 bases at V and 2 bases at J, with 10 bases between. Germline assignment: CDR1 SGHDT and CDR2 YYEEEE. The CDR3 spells CASSGGTAYEQYF. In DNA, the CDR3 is TGTGCCAGCAGCGGGGGGACAGCCTACGAGCAGTACTTC.

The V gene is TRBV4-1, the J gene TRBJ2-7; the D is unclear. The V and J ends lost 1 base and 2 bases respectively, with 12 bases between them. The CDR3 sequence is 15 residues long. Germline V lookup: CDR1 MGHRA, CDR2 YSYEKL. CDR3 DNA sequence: TGCGCCAGCAGCCAAGTGGCGAGTTCCACCTACGAGCAGTACTTC. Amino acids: CASSQVASSTYEQYF.

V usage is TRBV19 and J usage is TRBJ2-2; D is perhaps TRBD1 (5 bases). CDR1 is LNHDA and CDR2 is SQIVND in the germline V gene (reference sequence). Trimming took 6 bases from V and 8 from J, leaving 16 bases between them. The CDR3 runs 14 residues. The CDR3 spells CASSLLGPEGELFF. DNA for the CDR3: TGTGCCAGTAGCCTACTGGGGCCGGAGGGGGAGCTGTTTTTT.

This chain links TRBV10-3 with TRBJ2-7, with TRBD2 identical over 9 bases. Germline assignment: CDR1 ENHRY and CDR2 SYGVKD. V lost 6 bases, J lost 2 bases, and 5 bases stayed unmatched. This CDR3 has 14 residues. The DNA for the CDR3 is TGTGCCATCAGGGAAGCGGGAGGAGCCTACGAGCAGTACTTC. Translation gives CAIREAGGAYEQYF.

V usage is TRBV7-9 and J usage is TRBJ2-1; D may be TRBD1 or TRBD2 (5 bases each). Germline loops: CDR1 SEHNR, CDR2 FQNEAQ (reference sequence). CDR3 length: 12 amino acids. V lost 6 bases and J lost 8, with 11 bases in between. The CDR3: CASRSLGDEQFF. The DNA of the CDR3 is TGTGCCAGCAGATCTCTGGGGGATGAGCAGTTCTTC.

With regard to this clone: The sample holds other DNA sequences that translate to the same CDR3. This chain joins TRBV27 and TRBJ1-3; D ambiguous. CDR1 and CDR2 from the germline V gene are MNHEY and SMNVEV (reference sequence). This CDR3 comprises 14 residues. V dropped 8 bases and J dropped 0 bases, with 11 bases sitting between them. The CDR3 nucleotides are TGTGCCAGCGGCCCGGGGATCTCTGGAAACACCATATATTTT. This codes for CASGPGISGNTIYF.

The CDR3 is CASSRIKGPYEQYF. CDR3 bases: TGCGCCAGCAGCAGAATAAAAGGTCCCTACGAGCAGTACTTC. The V call is TRBV4-1, the J call TRBJ2-7; D is ambiguous. V lost 5 bases and J lost 2, with 13 bases in between. Germline V gene lookup returns CDR1 MGHRA and CDR2 YSYEKL. This CDR3 has 14 amino acids.

The CDR3, as DNA: TGCGCCAGCAGCTTACACAGTGGGGACTCCTTGACCTCCTACGAGCAGTACTTC. Amino acid sequence: CASSLHSGDSLTSYEQYF. The chain joins TRBV5-1 to TRBJ2-7; weak D call: TRBD2 (6 bases). Per the germline V gene, CDR1 is SGHRS and CDR2 is YFSETQ. The CDR3 length is 18 residues. Trimming shortened V by 2 bases and J by 0 bases, and 21 bases separated the two germline ends.

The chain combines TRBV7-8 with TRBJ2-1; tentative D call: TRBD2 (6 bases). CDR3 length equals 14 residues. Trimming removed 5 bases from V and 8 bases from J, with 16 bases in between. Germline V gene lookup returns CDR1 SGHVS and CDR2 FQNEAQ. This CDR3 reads CASSPRRESYEQFF. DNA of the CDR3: TGTGCCAGCAGCCCAAGGAGGGAGTCCTATGAGCAGTTCTTC.

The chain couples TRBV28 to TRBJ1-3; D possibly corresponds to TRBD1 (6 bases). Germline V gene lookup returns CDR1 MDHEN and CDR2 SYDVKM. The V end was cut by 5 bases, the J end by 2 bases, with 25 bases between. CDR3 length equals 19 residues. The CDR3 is CASSLPGGGTMKTGNTIYF. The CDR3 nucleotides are TGTGCCAGCAGTCTCCCCGGAGGGGGAACTATGAAGACTGGAAACACCATATATTTT.

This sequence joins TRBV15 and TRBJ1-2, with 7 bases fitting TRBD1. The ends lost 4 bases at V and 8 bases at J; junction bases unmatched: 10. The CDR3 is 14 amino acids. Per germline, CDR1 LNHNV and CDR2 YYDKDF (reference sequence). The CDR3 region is CATSTDRGRGGYTF. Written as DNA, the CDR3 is TGTGCCACCAGCACAGATAGGGGGCGAGGCGGCTACACCTTC.

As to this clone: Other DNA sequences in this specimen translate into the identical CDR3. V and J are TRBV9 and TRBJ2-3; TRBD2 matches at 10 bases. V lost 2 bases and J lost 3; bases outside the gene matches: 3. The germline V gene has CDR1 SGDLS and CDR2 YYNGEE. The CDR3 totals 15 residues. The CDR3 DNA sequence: TGTGCCAGCAGCGTGGTACTAGCGGGAACAGATACGCAGTATTTT. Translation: CASSVVLAGTDTQYF.

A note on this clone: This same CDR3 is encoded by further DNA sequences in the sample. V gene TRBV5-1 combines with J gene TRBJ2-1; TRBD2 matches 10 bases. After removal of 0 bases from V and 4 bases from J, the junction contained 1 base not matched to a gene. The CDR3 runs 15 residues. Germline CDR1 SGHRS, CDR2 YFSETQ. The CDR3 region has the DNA TGCGCCAGCAGCTTGGGGACTAGCGGATACAATGAGCAGTTCTTC. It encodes CASSLGTSGYNEQFF.

The CDR3 spells CASSFDPRADSKNIQYF. DNA for the CDR3: TGTGCCAGCAGTTTCGACCCTCGGGCGGACAGCAAAAACATTCAGTACTTC. This sequence joins TRBV28 and TRBJ2-4; tentative D call: TRBD1 (6 bases). Germline V gene sequence: CDR1 MDHEN, CDR2 SYDVKM. CDR3 length: 17 amino acids. Between the trimmed V and J ends, which lost 3 bases and 3 bases, there was a span of 18 bases.

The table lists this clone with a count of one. CDR3 bases: TGTGCCAGCAGTGGGGAGACCCAGTACTTC. Protein sequence: CASSGETQYF. The chain recombines TRBV6-6 with TRBJ2-5; D not certain. The ends were cut back, 5 bases at V and 5 bases at J, with 3 bases in the middle. The V gene's germline CDR1 is MNHNY and CDR2 SVGAGI (reference sequence). This CDR3 has 10 amino acids.

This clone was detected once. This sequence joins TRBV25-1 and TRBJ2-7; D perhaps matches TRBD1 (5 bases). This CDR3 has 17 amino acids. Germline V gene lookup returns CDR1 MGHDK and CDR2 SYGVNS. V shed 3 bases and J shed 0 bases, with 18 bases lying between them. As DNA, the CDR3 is TGTGCCAGCAGTGACGTCCCCCCACAGGTAAACTCCTACGAGCAGTACTTC. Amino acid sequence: CASSDVPPQVNSYEQYF.

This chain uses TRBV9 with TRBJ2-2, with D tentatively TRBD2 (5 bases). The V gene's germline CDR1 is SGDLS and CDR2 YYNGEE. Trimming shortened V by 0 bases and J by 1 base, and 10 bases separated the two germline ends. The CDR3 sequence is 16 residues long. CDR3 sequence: CASSVEVGMNTGELFF. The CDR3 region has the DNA TGTGCCAGCAGCGTAGAGGTCGGGATGAACACCGGGGAGCTGTTTTTT.